A selection of T cell receptor beta chains follows, all from one sample in a study of blood T cell repertoires in COVID-19. The repertoire was sequenced with immunoSEQ multiplex PCR; TCRdb's copy has only in-frame clones and lacks some. Counted here are approximately 250,000 clones, 75% to 90% occurring once; the ten biggest clones make up roughly 4%. Source material: PBMCs or T cells enriched from blood (not recorded which). The receptor source for this set is a woman in her twenties or thirties with acute COVID-19. The CDR3 runs from the conserved cysteine through the conserved F or W. The order of the fields is CDR3 DNA, CDR3 protein, J gene, D gene, clone size, V gene. A D gene is named only where the DNA matches it firmly. Rows give clone size only sometimes, using once, few, many, or a class for an expanded clone.

CDR3nt: TGTGCCAGCAGCGTAGACGTCGGACTAGACATTATAGATGAGCAGTTCTTC
CDR3aa: CASSVDVGLDIIDEQFF
j_gene: TRBJ2-1
d_gene: TRBD2
abundance: -
v_gene: TRBV9

CDR3nt: TGTGCCAGCAGCTTTTTCGACTATGGCTACACCTTC
CDR3aa: CASSFFDYGYTF
j_gene: TRBJ1-2
d_gene: -
abundance: -
v_gene: TRBV7-9

CDR3nt: TGTGCCAGCAGCTTAGCATCGACAGGGGGTCCCTACGAGCAGTACTTC
CDR3aa: CASSLASTGGPYEQYF
j_gene: TRBJ2-7
d_gene: TRBD1
abundance: -
v_gene: TRBV7-9

CDR3nt: TGTGCCAGCAGCCCCCGGGACATTAATTTTGCAACTAATGAAAAACTGTTTTTT
CDR3aa: CASSPRDINFATNEKLFF
j_gene: TRBJ1-4
d_gene: -
abundance: -
v_gene: TRBV7-2

CDR3nt: TGTGCCAGCAGCTCCGGGGTAAACACCATATATTTT
CDR3aa: CASSSGVNTIYF
j_gene: TRBJ1-3
d_gene: -
abundance: -
v_gene: TRBV7-9

CDR3nt: TGCGCCAGCAGAGGACTAGCGGGAGAGGAGCAGTACTTC
CDR3aa: CASRGLAGEEQYF
j_gene: TRBJ2-7
d_gene: TRBD2
abundance: once
v_gene: TRBV5-1

CDR3nt: TGCGCCAGCAGCCCGTGGACAGGGTCTTACACCGGGGAGCTGTTTTTT
CDR3aa: CASSPWTGSYTGELFF
j_gene: TRBJ2-2
d_gene: TRBD1
abundance: -
v_gene: TRBV5-1

CDR3nt: TGTGCCAGCAGCGCCTCGACAGGGAATCAGCCCCAGCATTTT
CDR3aa: CASSASTGNQPQHF
j_gene: TRBJ1-5
d_gene: TRBD1
abundance: -
v_gene: TRBV9

CDR3nt: TGTGCCTGGCACCACAGGGGAGGAACCGGGGAGCTGTTTTTT
CDR3aa: CAWHHRGGTGELFF
j_gene: TRBJ2-2
d_gene: -
abundance: -
v_gene: TRBV30

CDR3nt: TGTGCCAGCAGCTACCTAGCGGAGTACAATGAGCAGTTCTTC
CDR3aa: CASSYLAEYNEQFF
j_gene: TRBJ2-1
d_gene: TRBD2
abundance: -
v_gene: TRBV7-9

CDR3nt: TGTGCCAGCAGCCCCCCGGGTGGGCAAGAGACCCAGTACTTC
CDR3aa: CASSPPGGQETQYF
j_gene: TRBJ2-5
d_gene: -
abundance: once
v_gene: TRBV7-9

CDR3nt: TGTGCCAGCAGCCCAGGGTTGCTCGATGAGCAGTTCTTC
CDR3aa: CASSPGLLDEQFF
j_gene: TRBJ2-1
d_gene: -
abundance: -
v_gene: TRBV4-2

CDR3nt: TGCGCCAGCAGCCAAGATTCAGGGGAAAATCAGCCCCAGCATTTT
CDR3aa: CASSQDSGENQPQHF
j_gene: TRBJ1-5
d_gene: -
abundance: -
v_gene: TRBV4-1

CDR3nt: TGTGCCACCAGTGACTATAGCAATCAGCCCCAGCATTTT
CDR3aa: CATSDYSNQPQHF
j_gene: TRBJ1-5
d_gene: -
abundance: once
v_gene: TRBV24-1

CDR3nt: TGTGCCAGTGAAGAGGGGGCTGGAAACACCATATATTTT
CDR3aa: CASEEGAGNTIYF
j_gene: TRBJ1-3
d_gene: -
abundance: -
v_gene: TRBV19

CDR3nt: TGCGCCAGCAGCCCCCAGCGAATTGGTGAGCAGTTCTTC
CDR3aa: CASSPQRIGEQFF
j_gene: TRBJ2-1
d_gene: -
abundance: -
v_gene: TRBV4-3

CDR3nt: TGTGCCAGCAGAGTCACAGTTTCTGGGGAGACCCAGTACTTC
CDR3aa: CASRVTVSGETQYF
j_gene: TRBJ2-5
d_gene: -
abundance: -
v_gene: TRBV6-5

CDR3nt: TGCAGCGTTGGACAGGACCACATGAACACTGAAGCTTTCTTT
CDR3aa: CSVGQDHMNTEAFF
j_gene: TRBJ1-1
d_gene: -
abundance: -
v_gene: TRBV29-1

CDR3nt: TGTGCCCACAGTACCCACACTGAAGCTTTCTTT
CDR3aa: CAHSTHTEAFF
j_gene: TRBJ1-1
d_gene: -
abundance: -
v_gene: TRBV28

CDR3nt: TGTGCCAGCAGTGAATCGGGGGGTAATGAAAAACTGTTTTTT
CDR3aa: CASSESGGNEKLFF
j_gene: TRBJ1-4
d_gene: -
abundance: -
v_gene: TRBV25-1

CDR3nt: TGCGCCAGCAGCCGACTAGCGGGATTTGAAGATACGCAGTATTTT
CDR3aa: CASSRLAGFEDTQYF
j_gene: TRBJ2-3
d_gene: TRBD2
abundance: -
v_gene: TRBV5-1

CDR3nt: TGCGCCAGCAGCCAAGTGCTAGCGGGAGCTAACGAGCAGTACTTC
CDR3aa: CASSQVLAGANEQYF
j_gene: TRBJ2-7
d_gene: TRBD2
abundance: -
v_gene: TRBV4-3

CDR3nt: TGTGCCACCAGCAGAGACGGGACTAGCGGGAGTCTGGCAGATACGCAGTATTTT
CDR3aa: CATSRDGTSGSLADTQYF
j_gene: TRBJ2-3
d_gene: TRBD2
abundance: -
v_gene: TRBV15

CDR3nt: TGTGCCAGCAGCCGGAACGAGGGGAACACTGAAGCTTTCTTT
CDR3aa: CASSRNEGNTEAFF
j_gene: TRBJ1-1
d_gene: -
abundance: -
v_gene: TRBV7-8

CDR3nt: TGCGCCAGCAGCTTGTGGACACCCCGCAATGAGCAGTTCTTC
CDR3aa: CASSLWTPRNEQFF
j_gene: TRBJ2-1
d_gene: -
abundance: -
v_gene: TRBV5-1

CDR3nt: TGCGCCAGCAGCTTGTCCGGGGGGGAGAATTCACCCCTCCACTTT
CDR3aa: CASSLSGGENSPLHF
j_gene: TRBJ1-6
d_gene: -
abundance: -
v_gene: TRBV5-1

CDR3nt: TGTGCCAGCAGTCCTTGGACAGGGGAAACTGAAGCTTTCTTT
CDR3aa: CASSPWTGETEAFF
j_gene: TRBJ1-1
d_gene: TRBD1
abundance: once
v_gene: TRBV27

CDR3nt: TGCGCCAGCAGTCATAGATCCAGGAACCACTATGGCTACACCTTC
CDR3aa: CASSHRSRNHYGYTF
j_gene: TRBJ1-2
d_gene: -
abundance: few
v_gene: TRBV23-1

CDR3nt: TGTGCCAGCAGTTACTCATCGGGGGGTGAGCAGTTCTTC
CDR3aa: CASSYSSGGEQFF
j_gene: TRBJ2-1
d_gene: TRBD2
abundance: -
v_gene: TRBV6-5

CDR3nt: TGTGCCAGCAGCGCGGACAGGGCAGGGTCACCCCTCCACTTT
CDR3aa: CASSADRAGSPLHF
j_gene: TRBJ1-6
d_gene: TRBD1
abundance: -
v_gene: TRBV14

CDR3nt: TGTGCCACCAGTGAGCCGGGACTAGTCGATGAGCAGTTCTTC
CDR3aa: CATSEPGLVDEQFF
j_gene: TRBJ2-1
d_gene: TRBD2
abundance: -
v_gene: TRBV24-1

CDR3nt: TGTGCCTGGAGTGTCGGGCAGGGAGGTTACGAGCAGTACTTC
CDR3aa: CAWSVGQGGYEQYF
j_gene: TRBJ2-7
d_gene: -
abundance: -
v_gene: TRBV30

CDR3nt: TGTGCCAGCAGTTACCAACTAGCGGGAGGGCCCAATGAGCAGTTCTTC
CDR3aa: CASSYQLAGGPNEQFF
j_gene: TRBJ2-1
d_gene: TRBD2
abundance: -
v_gene: TRBV6-5

CDR3nt: TGTGCCAGCAGCCTTACGCAGCAGGCTTATTCTGAAGCTTTCTTT
CDR3aa: CASSLTQQAYSEAFF
j_gene: TRBJ1-1
d_gene: -
abundance: -
v_gene: TRBV3-1/TRBV3-2

CDR3nt: TGTGCCAGCAGCTTGGGATCCCGCGGCAATCAGCCCCAGCATTTT
CDR3aa: CASSLGSRGNQPQHF
j_gene: TRBJ1-5
d_gene: -
abundance: -
v_gene: TRBV5-6

CDR3nt: TGTGCCAGCAGCGTTCGCCGGGACAGGGACCTATTTAGCAATCAGCCCCAGCATTTT
CDR3aa: CASSVRRDRDLFSNQPQHF
j_gene: TRBJ1-5
d_gene: TRBD1
abundance: -
v_gene: TRBV5-8